The 19 T cell receptor beta chains given below trace back to one sample, sequenced in a study of blood T cell repertoires in COVID-19. Profiled with immunoSEQ multiplex PCR; TCRdb holds only in-frame clones, not every one. Here the sample spans roughly 130,000 clones, roughly 89% being singletons. Sample: PBMCs or T cells enriched from blood (not recorded which). These receptors were taken from a woman aged 25 to 39 who had recovered from COVID-19.

The chain has TRBV6-2 or TRBV6-3 and TRBJ2-3; the D gene is possibly TRBD2 (5 bases). The CDR3 sequence is 15 residues long. The germline V and J ends were trimmed by 0 bases and 2 bases, with 9 bases remaining between them. Germline V gene sequence: CDR1 MNHEY, CDR2 SVGEGT. CDR3 protein: CASSYSRLTTDTQYF. The CDR3 DNA reads TGTGCCAGCAGTTACTCCAGACTAACCACAGATACGCAGTATTTT.

Concerning this clone: Other DNA sequences in this sample translate to the same CDR3. The rearrangement joins TRBV19 to TRBJ1-1, with 8 bases fitting TRBD1. The CDR3 length is 15 residues. The ends lost 5 bases at V and 0 bases at J; junction bases unmatched: 5. The germline CDR1 and CDR2 sequences are LNHDA and SQIVND (reference sequence). DNA for the CDR3: TGTGCCAGTAGTCCTAGGACAGGGCTGAACACTGAAGCTTTCTTT. It codes for CASSPRTGLNTEAFF.

The chain combines TRBV29-1 with TRBJ1-2, with TRBD1 as a possible D gene (6 bases). Per the germline V gene, CDR1 is SQVTM and CDR2 is ANQGSEA. V dropped 3 bases and J dropped 4 bases, with 21 bases sitting between them. The CDR3 runs 16 residues. In DNA, the CDR3 is TGCAGCGTTGACCGGGACACCTACACCACCATCTATGGCTACACCTTC. Its translation: CSVDRDTYTTIYGYTF. The whole variable domain, filled in from reference TRBV29-1 and TRBJ1-2, reads SAVISQKPSRDICQRGTSLTIQCQVDSQVTMMFWYRQQPGQSLTLIATANQGSEATYESGFVIDKFPISRPNLTFSTLTVSNMSPEDSSIYLCSVDRDTYTTIYGYTFGSGTRLTVV.

The rearrangement uses TRBV3-1 (or the pseudogene TRBV3-2) and TRBJ2-1; 12 positions match TRBD2. With V trimmed by 4 bases and J by 7 bases, 5 bases remained unmatched. Germline CDR1 LGHDT, CDR2 YNNKEL (reference sequence). CDR3 length equals 15 residues. For the CDR3, the DNA is TGTGCCAGCAGCCGAACTAGCGGGAGGAGAAATGAGCAGTTCTTC. Residues: CASSRTSGRRNEQFF.

The V gene is TRBV5-6, the J gene TRBJ1-4; TRBD1 is a possible D gene (6 bases). Trimming left V 0 bases short and J 7 bases short, with 7 bases between. Germline CDR1 and CDR2: SGHDT and YYEEEE. The CDR3 is 13 amino acids. The DNA of the CDR3 is TGTGCCAGCAGCTTGGACAGGGCTGAAAAACTGTTTTTT. Amino acids: CASSLDRAEKLFF.

The V call is TRBV4-3, the J call TRBJ2-1; the match to TRBD2 covers 9 bases. The CDR3 runs to 15 residues. J lost 6 bases, V lost 2 bases, and 5 bases had no gene match. CDR1 and CDR2 from the germline V gene are LGHNA and YSLEER. The CDR3 loop is CASSQLAGRTNEQFF. The CDR3 coding sequence is TGCGCCAGCAGCCAACTAGCGGGGAGAACCAATGAGCAGTTCTTC.

The chain joins TRBV27 to TRBJ1-6; weak D call: TRBD1 (5 bases). Trimming took off 8 bases at V and 0 bases at J, with 8 bases between the two ends. The length of the CDR3 is 14 residues. Germline loops: CDR1 MNHEY, CDR2 SMNVEV (reference sequence). The CDR3 spells CASGGASYNSPLHF. The CDR3 region has the DNA TGTGCCAGCGGCGGGGCCTCCTATAATTCACCCCTCCACTTT.

This sequence joins TRBV18 and TRBJ2-1; TRBD2 aligns across 11 bases. Germline lookup yields CDR1 KGHSH and CDR2 LQKENI. V lost 5 bases and J lost 3; bases outside the gene matches: 3. This CDR3 comprises 15 residues. The CDR3 sequence is CASSTSGGLYNEQFF. For the CDR3, the DNA is TGTGCCAGCTCAACTAGCGGGGGTCTCTACAATGAGCAGTTCTTC.

This clone was counted a few times. The chain employs TRBV5-1 and TRBJ2-2; D is perhaps TRBD2 (5 bases). CDR1 SGHRS and CDR2 YFSETQ come from the germline V gene. V was shortened by 3 bases and J by 0 bases, with 12 bases between the two germline ends. This CDR3 region has 16 residues. The CDR3 is CASSSRGPTNTGELFF. The DNA of the CDR3 is TGCGCCAGCAGCTCCCGGGGTCCAACGAACACCGGGGAGCTGTTTTTT.

This clone was picked up one time. The chain recombines TRBV7-9 with TRBJ1-3, with D tentatively TRBD1 (6 bases). Looked up from germline, CDR1 is SEHNR and CDR2 is FQNEAQ (reference sequence). V dropped 5 bases and J dropped 0 bases, with 11 bases sitting between them. The CDR3 is made up of 15 amino acids. The CDR3, as DNA: TGTGCCAGCAGCCAGACAGGTGACTCTGGAAACACCATATATTTT. Its translation: CASSQTGDSGNTIYF.

The chain uses TRBV18 and TRBJ2-3; tentative D call: TRBD1 (5 bases). The CDR3 extends over 15 amino acids. Germline CDR1 reads KGHSH; CDR2 reads LQKENI. V lost 8 bases and J lost 1, with 16 bases in between. The CDR3 is CASTTQGIGTDTQYF. CDR3 nucleotide sequence: TGTGCCAGCACCACTCAGGGTATTGGCACAGATACGCAGTATTTT.

The chain links TRBV20-1 to TRBJ2-7, with D tentatively TRBD2 (5 bases). With 5 bases removed from V and 5 bases from J, the gap between germline ends came to 10 bases. CDR3 length: 11 residues. From germline, CDR1 is DFQATT and CDR2 SNEGSKA (reference sequence). The DNA of the CDR3 is TGCAGTGCTCCGGAGGTAAACGAGCAGTACTTC. This gives the protein CSAPEVNEQYF.

The J gene is TRBJ2-7, the V gene TRBV28, with TRBD1 matching 9 bases. CDR1 and CDR2 from the germline V gene are MDHEN and SYDVKM. Trimming cost V 4 bases and J 1 base; bases outside gene matches: 5. This CDR3 comprises 15 residues. The CDR3 loop is CASSSPGTGSYEQYF. CDR3 nucleotide sequence: TGTGCCAGCAGTTCCCCAGGGACAGGGTCCTACGAGCAGTACTTC. Together with reference TRBV28 and TRBJ2-7, the CDR3 gives the full variable domain: DVKVTQSSRYLVKRTGEKVFLECVQDMDHENMFWYRQDPGLGLRLIYFSYDVKMKEKGDIPEGYSVSREKKERFSLILESASTNQTSMYLCASSSPGTGSYEQYFGPGTRLTVT.

V and J are TRBV19 and TRBJ1-5, with 7 positions matching TRBD1. Per germline, CDR1 LNHDA and CDR2 SQIVND (reference sequence). The CDR3 is made up of 13 amino acids. J lost 5 bases, V lost 6 bases, and 4 bases had no gene match. The CDR3 nucleotides are TGTGCCAGTAGCCGGACAGGCGATCAGCCCCAGCATTTT. It translates to CASSRTGDQPQHF.

The chain uses TRBV18 and TRBJ2-1; the match to TRBD1 covers 8 bases. With V trimmed by 5 bases and J by 5 bases, 5 bases remained unmatched. This CDR3 has 14 residues. CDR1 is KGHSH and CDR2 is LQKENI in the germline V gene. The CDR3 DNA is TGTGCCAGCTCATCGAGACAGGGGCACAATGAGCAGTTCTTC. Translating it yields CASSSRQGHNEQFF.

This CDR3 reads CASSQESSNTGELFF. For the CDR3, the DNA is TGTGCCAGCAGCCAAGAAAGCTCTAACACCGGGGAGCTGTTTTTT. The chain links TRBV4-2 to TRBJ2-2, with D uncertain. The CDR3 contains 15 residues. V was clipped by 0 bases and J by 2 bases, with 7 bases between them. Germline CDR1 and CDR2: LGHNA and YNFKEQ.

The genes are TRBV28 and TRBJ1-2, with TRBD1 identical over 8 bases. In germline, CDR1 is MDHEN, CDR2 SYDVKM. V was clipped by 6 bases and J by 7 bases; unmatched bases: 13. The length of the CDR3 is 15 residues. The CDR3 region has the DNA TGTGCCAGCAGGGACGGATTTGGACAGGGAGTTGGCTACACCTTC. Translation gives CASRDGFGQGVGYTF.

The chain recombines TRBV18 with TRBJ2-2, with TRBD1 identical over 9 bases. V shed 4 bases, J shed 10 bases, and the junction held 7 bases outside the gene matches. CDR1 KGHSH and CDR2 LQKENI come from the germline V gene. CDR3 size: 14 residues. The CDR3 region has the DNA TGTGCCAGCTCACTGGACAGGGGTAGTACGGAGCTGTTTTTT. Translating gives CASSLDRGSTELFF.

The J gene is TRBJ2-7, the V gene TRBV20-1, with 12 bases aligning to TRBD2. Per germline, CDR1 DFQATT and CDR2 SNEGSKA (reference sequence). V shed 3 bases, J shed 5 bases, and the junction held 11 bases outside the gene matches. The CDR3 is 16 amino acids. This CDR3 is CSASPRPLAGGHEQYF. DNA of the CDR3: TGCAGTGCTAGTCCCCGCCCCCTAGCGGGAGGGCACGAGCAGTACTTC.